This TCR beta chain appears in the sequencing data of a study of T-cell memory formation after mild COVID-19. On the study more broadly: TCR clusters were mostly confined to one donor each.

5'RACE, which relied on constant-segment primers, yielded TCR alpha and TCR beta cDNA libraries carrying sample barcodes and UMIs. TCRdb called the 5' RACE reads again in MiXCR, with one record for every CDR3 protein. The data contain about 34,000 distinct CDR3 sequences, 7.7% of them singletons. This clonotype was observed many times. Its target is not known. CDR1 and CDR2 from the germline V gene are LGHNA and YSLEER. CDR3 length: 17 residues. With 4 bases clipped from V and 5 bases from J, the junction kept 11 bases outside the gene matches. General study results and limits: CD4+ clones that contracted lay mainly in CM and EM; CD8+ ones lay in EMRA. Clones that shrank (day 15 to 85) were balanced CD4/CD8, whereas later expanders leaned CD4+.

The chain couples TRBV4-3 to TRBJ2-3, with 11 bases identical to TRBD2. This receptor was identified in a man younger than 30 who had mild COVID-19 (a few samples of this study predate the infection). Cell type and time point are not known. Sequenced sample: PBMCs or a T cell subset sorted from them (not recorded which). CDR3 bases: TGCGCCAGCAGCCCGAATCGACTAGCGGGGTCCAAAGATACGCAGTATTTT. It encodes CASSPNRLAGSKDTQYF.